One and the same sample provided the 10 T cell receptor beta chains below, sequenced in a study of T cell repertoires in cytomegalovirus infection. TCRdb reprocessed the reads with MiXCR, giving one entry per CDR3 protein. The table lists some 440,000 distinct CDR3 sequences, approximately 31% of them singletons, with roughly 15% in the top ten. Sequencing was carried out using PBMCs. The receptor source for this set is a human donor in good health (CMV status not recorded). Some clones in this sample may be carry-over from other donors' samples.

The table lists this clonotype with a few counts. The gene calls are TRBV6-6 and TRBJ2-3; D perhaps matches TRBD2 (5 bases). CDR3 length: 13 residues. V was clipped by 10 bases and J by 2 bases, with 13 bases between them. Germline values: CDR1 MNHNY, CDR2 SVGAGI (reference sequence). Here the CDR3 reads CATSPGSTDTQYF. Here the CDR3 DNA reads TGTGCCACCAGCCCGGGATCCACAGATACGCAGTATTTT.

The count of this clonotype is one. This may come from a read error, since a much larger clone is one base off. The chain combines TRBV7-2 with TRBJ1-5, with TRBD1 as a possible D gene (5 bases). The germline gives CDR1 SGHTA, CDR2 FQGNSA. The CDR3 has 15 amino acids. The CDR3 spells CDSSLVSRANQPQHF. CDR3 DNA: TGTGACAGCAGCTTAGTATCCAGGGCCAATCAGCCCCAGCATTTT.

J is TRBJ1-4 and V is TRBV6-1; 7 nucleotides line up with TRBD1. CDR1 and CDR2 from the germline V gene are MNHNS and SASEGT. The CDR3 length is 14 residues. After removal of 5 bases from V and 4 bases from J, the junction contained 4 bases not matched to a gene. The CDR3 nucleotides are TGTGCCAGCAGTAAACAGGGGCTTAATGAAAAACTGTTTTTT. It encodes CASSKQGLNEKLFF.

Many counts were recorded for this clonotype. The gene calls are TRBV7-2 and TRBJ2-1; D is unresolved. Trimming removed 2 bases from V and 10 bases from J, with 6 bases in between. The CDR3 is 11 amino acids. Germline assignment: CDR1 SGHTA and CDR2 FQGNSA. CDR3 coding DNA: TGTGCCAGCAGCTTAAAGTGGGAGCAGTTCTTC. It yields the protein CASSLKWEQFF.

As for this clonotype: Its ends do not fully match the called genes, so a read error is possible. J is TRBJ1-2 and V is TRBV28; tentative D call: TRBD1 (6 bases). The CDR3 totals 14 residues. CDR1 is MDHEN and CDR2 is SYDVKM in the germline V gene. The CDR3: CASSLSGDNYDYTF. In DNA, the CDR3 is TGTGCCAGCAGTTTATCAGGGGATAACTATGACTACACCTTC.

This clonotype has ten or more counts. V and J are TRBV19 and TRBJ2-1, with 8 bases that match TRBD2. CDR3 length equals 17 residues. Trimming took 2 bases from V and 9 from J; bases not matched to a gene: 15. CDR1 and CDR2 from the germline V gene are LNHDA and SQIVND (reference sequence). The CDR3: CASSITGRGTRPSEQFF. Written as DNA, the CDR3 is TGTGCCAGTAGTATAACGGGTAGAGGGACTAGGCCGTCTGAGCAGTTCTTC.

This clonotype was detected many times. The CDR3 bases are TGTGCCAGCACCTGGAGAGAACAGGGCCGGGGAGAGACCCAGTACTTC. Encoded protein: CASTWREQGRGETQYF. The chain is built from TRBV7-9 and TRBJ2-5; D might be TRBD1 (6 bases). The germline gives CDR1 SEHNR, CDR2 FQNEAQ (reference sequence). The CDR3 runs 16 residues. Trimming pared 7 bases from V and 4 bases from J, leaving 22 bases between.

In its sample, this clonotype was seen a few times. The gene calls are TRBV10-3 and TRBJ2-3; TRBD2 matches at 10 bases. In germline, CDR1 is ENHRY, CDR2 SYGVKD. The CDR3 sequence is 15 residues long. Trimming removed 6 bases from V and 2 bases from J; junction bases left unmatched: 5. DNA of the CDR3: TGTGCCATCAGCCTAGCGGGGGCTACCACAGATACGCAGTATTTT. Translating gives CAISLAGATTDTQYF.

This chain uses TRBV5-6 with TRBJ2-7; 9 bases line up with TRBD1. The CDR3 is 15 residues long. Germline values: CDR1 SGHDT, CDR2 YYEEEE. The J segment lost 1 base and the V segment lost 3 bases, leaving 5 bases of the junction unmatched. CDR3 DNA sequence: TGTGCCAGCAGCTCCACCGACAGGGGGTCCTACGAGCAGTACTTC. As protein: CASSSTDRGSYEQYF.

CDR3 loop: CASSLVWGYEQYF. DNA of the CDR3: TGTGCCAGCAGTTTAGTCTGGGGTTACGAGCAGTACTTC. The gene calls are TRBV28 and TRBJ2-7; D gene ambiguous. CDR1 MDHEN and CDR2 SYDVKM come from the germline V gene. This CDR3 spans 13 amino acids. V lost 2 bases, J lost 4 bases, and 9 bases lay in between.